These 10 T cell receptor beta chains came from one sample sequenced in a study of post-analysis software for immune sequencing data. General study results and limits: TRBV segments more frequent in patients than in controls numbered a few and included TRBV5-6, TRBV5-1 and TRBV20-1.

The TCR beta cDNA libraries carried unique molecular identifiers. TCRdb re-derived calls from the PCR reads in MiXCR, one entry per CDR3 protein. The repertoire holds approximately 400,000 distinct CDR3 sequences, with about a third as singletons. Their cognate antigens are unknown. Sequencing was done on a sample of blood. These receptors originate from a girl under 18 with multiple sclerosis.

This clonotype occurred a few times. CDR3 DNA sequence: TGTGCCAGCAGTTATAGCGGGACGCTCAGGGATGAGCAGTTCTTC. Amino acids: CASSYSGTLRDEQFF. This chain joins TRBV6-2 or TRBV6-3 and TRBJ2-1; 8 bases fit TRBD2. This CDR3 spans 15 amino acids. CDR1 MNHEY and CDR2 SVGEGT come from the germline V gene. J gave up 8 bases and V 3 bases, and 9 bases lay outside the gene matches.

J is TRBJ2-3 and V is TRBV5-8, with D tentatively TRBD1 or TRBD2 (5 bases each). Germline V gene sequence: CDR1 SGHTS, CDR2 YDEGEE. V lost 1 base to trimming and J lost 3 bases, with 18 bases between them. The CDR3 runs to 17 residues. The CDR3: CASSLTFGTRRTDTQYF. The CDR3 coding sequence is TGTGCCAGCAGCTTGACCTTCGGGACCAGACGGACAGATACGCAGTATTTT.

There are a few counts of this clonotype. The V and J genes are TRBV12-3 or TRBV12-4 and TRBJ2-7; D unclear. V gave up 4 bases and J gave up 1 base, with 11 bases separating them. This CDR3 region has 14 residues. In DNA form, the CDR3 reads TGTGCCAGCAGTTCCCGTCCTTCATCCTACGAGCAGTACTTC. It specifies CASSSRPSSYEQYF.

The CDR3 coding sequence is TGTGCCAGCCGACAGGGCTACTCCTACAATGAGCAGTTCTTC. Translated: CASRQGYSYNEQFF. This chain connects TRBV12-3 or TRBV12-4 to TRBJ2-1; 7 nucleotides match TRBD1. Trimming cost V 8 bases and J 0 bases; bases outside gene matches: 4. The CDR3 is 14 residues long.

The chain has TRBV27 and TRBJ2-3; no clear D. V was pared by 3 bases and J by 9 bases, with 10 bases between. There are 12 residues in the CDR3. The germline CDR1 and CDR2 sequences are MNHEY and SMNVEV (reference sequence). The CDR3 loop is CASSFEAGTQYF. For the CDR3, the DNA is TGTGCCAGCAGTTTCGAGGCAGGCACGCAGTATTTT.

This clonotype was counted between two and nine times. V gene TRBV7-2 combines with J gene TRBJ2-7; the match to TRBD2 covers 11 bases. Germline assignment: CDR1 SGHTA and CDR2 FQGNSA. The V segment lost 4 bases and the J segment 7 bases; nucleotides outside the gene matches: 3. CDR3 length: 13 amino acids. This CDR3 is CASSSLAGAEQYF. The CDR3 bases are TGTGCCAGCAGCTCACTAGCGGGGGCTGAGCAGTACTTC.

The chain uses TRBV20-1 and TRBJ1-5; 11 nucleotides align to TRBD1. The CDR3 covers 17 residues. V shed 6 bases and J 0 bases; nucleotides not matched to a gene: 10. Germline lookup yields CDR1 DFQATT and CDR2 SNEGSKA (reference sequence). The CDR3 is CSAIPGTGGVSNQPQHF. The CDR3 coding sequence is TGCAGTGCGATCCCTGGGACAGGGGGGGTTAGCAATCAGCCCCAGCATTTT.

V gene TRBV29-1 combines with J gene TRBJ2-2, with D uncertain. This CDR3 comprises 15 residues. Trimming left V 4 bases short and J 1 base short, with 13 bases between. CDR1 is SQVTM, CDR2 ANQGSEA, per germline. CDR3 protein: CSVARSAMNTGELFF. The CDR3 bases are TGCAGCGTTGCGAGGAGTGCCATGAACACCGGGGAGCTGTTTTTT.

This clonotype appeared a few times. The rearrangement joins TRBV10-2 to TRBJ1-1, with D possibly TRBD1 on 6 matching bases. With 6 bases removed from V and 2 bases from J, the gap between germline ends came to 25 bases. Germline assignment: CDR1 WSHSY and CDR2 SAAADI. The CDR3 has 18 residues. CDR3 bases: TGCGCCAGCAGCCTACTAGAGGTTACAGGGTATCGTAACACTGAAGCTTTCTTT. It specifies CASSLLEVTGYRNTEAFF.

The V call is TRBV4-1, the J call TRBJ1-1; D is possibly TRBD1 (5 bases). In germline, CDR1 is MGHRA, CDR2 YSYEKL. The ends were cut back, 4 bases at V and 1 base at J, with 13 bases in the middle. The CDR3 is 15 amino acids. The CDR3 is CASSRLVGRNTEAFF. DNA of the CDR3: TGCGCCAGCAGCCGCTTAGTGGGACGGAACACTGAAGCTTTCTTT.